This paragraph reports one T cell receptor (beta chain). Its antigen remains unidentified. The data originate from a study of cytomegalovirus exposure and HLA in healthy donors. Study overall: The early release's HLA-typed donors yielded 65 million to 85 million unique TCRs.

Findings and caveats of the study: In a later analysis, productive TCRs from donors in an Asian-associated ancestry cluster reportedly carried fewer N-insertions than the cohort mean.

Vbeta (60) and Jbeta (13) primers were used in the PCR. The assay was immunoSEQ multiplex PCR, and TCRdb's table has in-frame clones only and misses some. The data contain under 150,000 clones, around 72% of them seen just once; the ten biggest clones take up about 1.8%. The receptor comes from a woman aged 40 to 55 in good health and CMV-seronegative. The sample comprised PBMCs.

The CDR3 spells CASSQRRGRQETQYF. The CDR3 bases are TGCGCCAGCAGCCAGAGAAGGGGGCGGCAAGAGACCCAGTACTTC. The V and J genes are TRBV5-1 and TRBJ2-5, with TRBD1 matching over 7 bases. J gave up 2 bases and V 4 bases, and 8 bases lay outside the gene matches. CDR1 is SGHRS, CDR2 YFSETQ, per germline. This CDR3 contains 15 residues.